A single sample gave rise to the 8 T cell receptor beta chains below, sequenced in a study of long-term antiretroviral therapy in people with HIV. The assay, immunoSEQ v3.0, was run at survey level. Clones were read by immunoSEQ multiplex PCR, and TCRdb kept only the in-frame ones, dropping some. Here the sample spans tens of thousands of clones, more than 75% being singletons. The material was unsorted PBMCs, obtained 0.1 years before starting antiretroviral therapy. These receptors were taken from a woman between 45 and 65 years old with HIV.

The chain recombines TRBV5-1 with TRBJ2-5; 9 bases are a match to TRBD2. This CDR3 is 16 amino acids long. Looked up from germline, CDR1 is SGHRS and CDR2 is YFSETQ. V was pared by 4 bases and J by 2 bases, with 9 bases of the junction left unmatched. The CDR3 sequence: CASSPPPGLAQETQYF. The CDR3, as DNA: TGCGCCAGCAGCCCCCCTCCGGGACTAGCACAAGAGACCCAGTACTTC.

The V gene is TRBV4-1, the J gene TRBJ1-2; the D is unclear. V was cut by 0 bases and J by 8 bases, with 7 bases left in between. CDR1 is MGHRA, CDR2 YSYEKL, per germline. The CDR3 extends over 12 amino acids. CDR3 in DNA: TGCGCCAGCAGCCAAGATACAAGGGGCTACACCTTC. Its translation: CASSQDTRGYTF.

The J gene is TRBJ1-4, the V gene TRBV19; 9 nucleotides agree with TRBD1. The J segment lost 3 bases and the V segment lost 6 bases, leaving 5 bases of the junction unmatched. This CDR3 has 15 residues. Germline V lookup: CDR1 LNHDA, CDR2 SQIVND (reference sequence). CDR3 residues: CASRPGQGSNEKLFF. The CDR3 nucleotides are TGTGCCAGTAGGCCGGGACAGGGTTCTAATGAAAAACTGTTTTTT.

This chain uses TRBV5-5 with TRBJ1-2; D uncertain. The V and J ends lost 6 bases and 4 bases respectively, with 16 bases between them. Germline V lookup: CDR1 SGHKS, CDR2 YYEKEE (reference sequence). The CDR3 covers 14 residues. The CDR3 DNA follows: TGTGCCAGCAACGAAGGGAGCTCTGCCTATGGCTACACCTTC. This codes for CASNEGSSAYGYTF.

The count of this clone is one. The CDR3 protein is CASRFKSNTGELFF. The CDR3 DNA is TGTGCCAGTAGATTCAAATCGAACACCGGGGAGCTGTTTTTT. This sequence joins TRBV19 and TRBJ2-2; D not resolved. Per the germline V gene, CDR1 is LNHDA and CDR2 is SQIVND (reference sequence). The CDR3 spans 14 residues. Trimming took 6 bases from V and 0 from J, leaving 8 bases between them. The entire variable domain, with the rest obtained from reference TRBV19 and TRBJ2-2, is as follows: DGGITQSPKYLFRKEGQNVTLSCEQNLNHDAMYWYRQDPGQGLRLIYYSQIVNDFQKGDIAEGYSVSREKKESFPLTVTSAQKNPTAFYLCASRFKSNTGELFFGEGSRLTVL.

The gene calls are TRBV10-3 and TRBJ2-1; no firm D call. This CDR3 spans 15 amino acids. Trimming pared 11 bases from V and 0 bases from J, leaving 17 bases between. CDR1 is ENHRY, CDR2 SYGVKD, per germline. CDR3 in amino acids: CASMIDGSSYNEQFF. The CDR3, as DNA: TGTGCCTCTATGATCGACGGTAGCTCCTACAATGAGCAGTTCTTC.

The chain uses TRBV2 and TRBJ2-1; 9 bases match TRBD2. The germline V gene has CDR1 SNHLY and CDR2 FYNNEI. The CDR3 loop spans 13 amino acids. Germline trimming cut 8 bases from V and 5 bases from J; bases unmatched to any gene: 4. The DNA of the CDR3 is TGTGCCAGCGGGGAGCGGGGGGACAATGAGCAGTTCTTC. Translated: CASGERGDNEQFF.

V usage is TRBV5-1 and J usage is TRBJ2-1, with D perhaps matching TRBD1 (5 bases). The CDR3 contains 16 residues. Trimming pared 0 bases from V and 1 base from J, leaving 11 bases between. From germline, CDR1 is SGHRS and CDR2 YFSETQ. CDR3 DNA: TGCGCCAGCAGCTTGGTAGGGGCAGCTTCCTACAATGAGCAGTTCTTC. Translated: CASSLVGAASYNEQFF. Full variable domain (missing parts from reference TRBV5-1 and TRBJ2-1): KAGVTQTPRYLIKTRGQQVTLSCSPISGHRSVSWYQQTPGQGLQFLFEYFSETQRNKGNFPGRFSGRQFSNSRSEMNVSTLELGDSALYLCASSLVGAASYNEQFFGPGTRLTVL.